The present entry profiles one TCR beta chain with its context. Antigen specificity is unknown. The data derive from a study of CD8+ T cells in alopecia areata. About the research overall: It was oral tofacitinib, at 5 to 10 mg twice daily, that treated patients received. General study findings and limits: Alopecia totalis/universalis scalp especially showed more expanded CD8+ clones than normal scalp.

Germline V CDR1 and CDR2: SQVTM, ANQGSEA. Trimming took off 7 bases at V and 6 bases at J, with 31 bases between the two ends. The CDR3 has 18 amino acids. Treatment specified: oral pan-JAK inhibitor, 5-10 mg twice daily. cDNA reverse transcribed from extracted RNA served as the sequencing template. Repertoires were generated with immunoSEQ multiplex PCR, while TCRdb's copy carries only in-frame clones and drops some. Here the sample spans roughly 190,000 clones, 55% to 70% being singletons. The material sequenced was CD4+ T cells sorted from blood, taken at week 4, from a patient treated with tofacitinib. This receptor was identified in a human donor with alopecia areata. This sequence joins TRBV29-1 and TRBJ2-1; D is perhaps TRBD2 (5 bases). In DNA, the CDR3 is TGCAGCGCTATTCCGATCACGCTCCGGGGTAGAGATATCAATGAGCAGTTCTTC. Protein product: CSAIPITLRGRDINEQFF.